Below, one TCR beta chain is given with its context. As yet, its antigen is unknown. This entry comes from a study of cytomegalovirus exposure and HLA in healthy donors. Study summary: A previous analysis identified 95 million to 140 million unique TCR beta sequences derived from some 200 million T cells.

With 60 Vbeta and 13 Jbeta primers, the PCR was carried out. The method was immunoSEQ multiplex PCR; TCRdb's version includes in-frame clones alone and lacks a portion of them. The sample records approximately 150,000 clones, about 74% being singletons. Study-wide findings and caveats: There was a cluster of highly shared sequence variants that was likely a sequencing artifact. Among the most significant clusters, several appeared linked to common viral pathogens in a later analysis. An analysis was carried out at a later point. It showed that HLA-associated TCR beta chains were more clonally expanded than equally common non-associated chains.

Trimming cost V 7 bases and J 0 bases, with 10 bases left between them. CDR3 size: 15 residues. Germline CDR1 and CDR2: LNHDA and SQIVND (reference sequence). What was sequenced was PBMCs. The receptor was isolated from a woman aged 60-75 years in good health and CMV-seronegative. The J gene is TRBJ2-6, the V gene TRBV19; no firm D call. In DNA form, the CDR3 reads TGTGCCAGTATGGGTGACAACTCTGGGGCCAACGTCCTGACTTTC. Its translation: CASMGDNSGANVLTF.